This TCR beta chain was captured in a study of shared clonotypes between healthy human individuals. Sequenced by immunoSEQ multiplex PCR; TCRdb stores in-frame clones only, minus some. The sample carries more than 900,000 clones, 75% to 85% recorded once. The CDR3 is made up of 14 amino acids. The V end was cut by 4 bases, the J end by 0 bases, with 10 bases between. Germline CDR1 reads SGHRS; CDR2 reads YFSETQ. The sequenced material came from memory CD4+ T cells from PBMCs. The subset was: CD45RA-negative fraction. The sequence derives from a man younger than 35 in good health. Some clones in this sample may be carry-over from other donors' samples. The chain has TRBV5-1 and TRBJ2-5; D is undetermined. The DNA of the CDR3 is TGCGCCAGCAGCCCCTCCCTCCACCAAGAGACCCAGTACTTC. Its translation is CASSPSLHQETQYF.